This TCR beta chain came from a study of OX40 agonist ivuxolimab in advanced cancers. The wider study: Eligibility admitted prior anti-PD-1, anti-PD-L1 or anti-CTLA-4 therapy; about 42% had some.

J lost 2 bases, V lost 8 bases, and 4 bases had no gene match. The CDR3 runs to 14 residues. The germline V gene has CDR1 MDHEN and CDR2 SYDVKM. In its sample, this clone was seen once. Only in-frame clones appear in the TCRdb table, and some are missing; sequencing was by immunoSEQ multiplex PCR. The table lists some 82,000 clones, around 90% of them singletons. The clonotype was recovered from an adult with an advanced solid tumor such as melanoma, head and neck, liver or kidney cancer. The V call is TRBV28, the J call TRBJ1-5; 9 bases are a match to TRBD1. Material: CD4+ or CD8+ T cells sorted from blood, obtained in a trial of the OX40 agonist ivuxolimab. In DNA, the CDR3 is TGTGCCAGCCATAGGACAGGGGGCAATCAGCCCCAGCATTTT. Translation gives CASHRTGGNQPQHF.